A single sample is the source of the 12 T cell receptor beta chains below, sequenced in a study of T cell repertoires in cytomegalovirus infection. No antigen is known for these receptors. TCRdb ran MiXCR on the reads and lists one entry per CDR3 protein. The sample includes some 920,000 distinct CDR3 sequences, roughly 30% of them seen just once. Sequences were derived from cultured CD8+ T cells from PBMCs, sampled from culture after CMV antigen stimulation. All receptors come from a human donor in good health (CMV status not recorded). Some clones in this sample may be carry-over from other donors' samples.

V gene TRBV9 combines with J gene TRBJ1-2; D is ambiguous. V was trimmed by 2 bases and J by 1 base, leaving 9 bases between them. The CDR3 covers 14 residues. Looked up from germline, CDR1 is SGDLS and CDR2 is YYNGEE. This CDR3 is CASSVRDNNYGYTF. The DNA of the CDR3 is TGTGCCAGCAGCGTTCGAGACAATAACTATGGCTACACCTTC.

J is TRBJ1-1 and V is TRBV5-1; the D gene is possibly TRBD1 (6 bases). V lost 1 base, J lost 10 bases, and 11 bases lay in between. The CDR3 covers 12 residues. CDR1 is SGHRS and CDR2 is YFSETQ in the germline V gene. The CDR3 sequence: CASSLTQGGAFF. DNA for the CDR3: TGCGCCAGCAGCTTGACACAGGGAGGAGCTTTCTTT.

This clonotype turned up a few times. The rearrangement joins TRBV7-2 to TRBJ2-2, with D possibly TRBD2 on 5 matching bases. Germline assignment: CDR1 SGHTA and CDR2 FQGNSA. The CDR3 sequence is 16 residues long. V gave up 1 base and J gave up 0 bases, with 9 bases separating them. The DNA of the CDR3 is TGTGCCAGCAGCTTAGGGGCAGCGGCGAACACCGGGGAGCTGTTTTTT. Encoded protein: CASSLGAAANTGELFF.

This clonotype was seen ten or more times. The V call is TRBV7-6, the J call TRBJ1-1; unclear D gene. V was clipped by 6 bases and J by 3 bases, with 14 bases between them. The length of the CDR3 is 14 residues. Germline CDR1 is SGHVS and CDR2 is FNYEAQ. The CDR3: CASSSPDTYTEAFF. CDR3 coding DNA: TGTGCCAGCAGTTCCCCCGACACTTACACTGAAGCTTTCTTT.

This clonotype was counted a few times. This chain uses TRBV12-3 or TRBV12-4 with TRBJ1-2; 10 bases agree with TRBD1. The CDR3 is made up of 15 amino acids. After removal of 5 bases from V and 4 bases from J, the junction contained 7 bases not matched to a gene. The CDR3 DNA follows: TGTGCCAGCAGTGTCCGGGACAGGGGCGGCTATGGCTACACCTTC. Residues: CASSVRDRGGYGYTF.

Regarding this clonotype: Possible read error: a much larger clone is one base away. This rearrangement joins TRBV6-1 to TRBJ2-7, with TRBD1 as a possible D gene (6 bases). The germline V gene has CDR1 MNHNS and CDR2 SASEGT. This CDR3 has 14 amino acids. The CDR3 sequence is CVSSEWSRGYEQYF. The CDR3 DNA reads as TGTGTCAGCAGTGAATGGTCCAGGGGTTACGAGCAGTACTTC.

In this sample, this clonotype turned up a few times. This chain uses TRBV15 with TRBJ1-2, with unresolved D. Germline CDR1 is LNHNV and CDR2 is YYDKDF (reference sequence). There are 13 residues in the CDR3. V was cut by 0 bases and J by 6 bases, with 8 bases left in between. CDR3 coding DNA: TGTGCCACCAGCAGAGATTCAAAGAATGGCTACACCTTC. Its protein product is CATSRDSKNGYTF. Full variable domain (remainder filled in from reference TRBV15 and TRBJ1-2): DAMVIQNPRYQVTQFGKPVTLSCSQTLNHNVMYWYQQKSSQAPKLLFHYYDKDFNNEADTPDNFQSRRPNTSFCFLDIRSPGLGDTAMYLCATSRDSKNGYTFGSGTRLTVV.

This chain uses TRBV10-1 with TRBJ2-3; 12 bases are shared with TRBD1. This CDR3 is built from 17 residues. Germline lookup yields CDR1 WNHNN and CDR2 SYGVQD (reference sequence). Trimming took 2 bases from V and 5 from J; bases not matched to a gene: 8. The CDR3 loop is CASSERAGDRGLDTQYF. The CDR3 DNA reads as TGCGCCAGCAGTGAGCGGGCGGGGGACAGGGGGCTAGATACGCAGTATTTT.

The chain links TRBV3-1 to TRBJ2-7; D ambiguous. CDR3 length equals 18 residues. Germline V gene sequence: CDR1 LGHDT, CDR2 YNNKEL (reference sequence). The V end lost 4 bases, the J end lost 1 base, and 23 bases lay between the germline ends. As DNA, the CDR3 is TGTGCCAGCAGCCGAAATATCGGACCGCTACCTGGGTCCTACGAGCAGTACTTC. Protein sequence: CASSRNIGPLPGSYEQYF.

The rearrangement links TRBV15 to TRBJ2-3, with D possibly being TRBD1 (6 bases). The V gene lost 6 bases and the J gene lost 1 base, with 14 bases spanning the gap. The CDR3 is made up of 15 amino acids. CDR1 and CDR2 (germline): LNHNV, YYDKDF (reference sequence). The CDR3 DNA sequence: TGTGCCACCAGACTATTTAGACAGGGCACAGATACGCAGTATTTT. It translates to CATRLFRQGTDTQYF.

This clonotype was seen more than once but under ten times. The chain couples TRBV6-1 to TRBJ2-3, with D possibly TRBD2 on 6 matching bases. In germline, CDR1 is MNHNS, CDR2 SASEGT. The CDR3 runs to 16 residues. V was trimmed by 5 bases and J by 1 base, leaving 16 bases between them. CDR3 loop: CASSPPVGGGTDTQYF. The CDR3 DNA is TGTGCCAGCAGTCCCCCCGTGGGCGGGGGCACAGATACGCAGTATTTT.

The chain recombines TRBV4-3 with TRBJ2-5; D remains ambiguous. The V end lost 1 base, the J end lost 5 bases, and 8 bases lay between the germline ends. This CDR3 region has 13 residues. Germline CDR1 and CDR2: LGHNA and YSLEER. CDR3 nucleotide sequence: TGCGCCAGCAGCCAAGGGGCGGTGGAGACCCAGTACTTC. Residues: CASSQGAVETQYF.